These 25 T cell receptor beta chains were sequenced from one sample in a study of control samples from healthy donors and cancer patients. The assay was immunoSEQ multiplex PCR, and TCRdb's table has in-frame clones only and misses some. The sample gives 55,000 to 90,000 clones, approximately 87% of which show up once; roughly 28% is in the top ten. The sequencing input was blood. These TCRs come from a man aged 45-65 years in good health.

This chain links TRBV6-5 with TRBJ2-7, with D tentatively TRBD1 (5 bases). The CDR3 runs to 15 residues. Germline V gene lookup returns CDR1 MNHEY and CDR2 SVGAGI. V was shortened by 0 bases and J by 0 bases, with 9 bases between the two germline ends. The CDR3 spells CASSYSPGHSYEQYF. As DNA, the CDR3 is TGTGCCAGCAGTTACTCGCCAGGGCACTCCTACGAGCAGTACTTC.

The CDR3 protein is CASSLGGPYEQYF. The CDR3, as DNA: TGTGCCAGCAGCTTGGGGGGCCCCTACGAGCAGTACTTC. The chain links TRBV5-4 to TRBJ2-7, with D perhaps TRBD1 (5 bases). This CDR3 is built from 13 residues. The V end lost 0 bases, the J end lost 2 bases, and 6 bases lay between the germline ends. In germline, CDR1 is SGHNT, CDR2 YYREEE (reference sequence).

V and J are TRBV4-1 and TRBJ2-1, with 14 bases matching TRBD2. The CDR3 contains 17 residues. J lost 3 bases, V lost 3 bases, and 4 bases had no gene match. The germline V gene encodes CDR1 MGHRA and CDR2 YSYEKL. The CDR3 DNA is TGCGCCAGCAGCCAGGGGACTAGCGGGGGTTACTACAATGAGCAGTTCTTC. Translation gives CASSQGTSGGYYNEQFF.

The chain is built from TRBV11-3 and TRBJ1-2, with D perhaps matching TRBD1 (5 bases). The CDR3 has 15 residues. V dropped 5 bases and J dropped 1 base, with 14 bases sitting between them. Germline CDR1 SGHNT, CDR2 YENEEA. In DNA form, the CDR3 reads TGTGCCAGCAGCCCGGGGCGAGGCGTTAACTATGGCTACACCTTC. This gives the protein CASSPGRGVNYGYTF.

This clone turned up a few times. The genes are TRBV13 and TRBJ1-1; perhaps TRBD1 as D (5 bases). V lost 4 bases and J lost 4, with 13 bases in between. The CDR3 has 14 amino acids. The germline V gene encodes CDR1 PRHDT and CDR2 FYEKMQ (reference sequence). The CDR3 DNA is TGTGCCAGCAGCTCCAGGGACTGGGTCACTGAAGCTTTCTTT. Its protein product is CASSSRDWVTEAFF.

The chain couples TRBV29-1 to TRBJ1-2, with 8 positions matching TRBD1. Germline V CDR1 and CDR2: SQVTM, ANQGSEA. V was pared by 6 bases and J by 4 bases, with 7 bases of the junction left unmatched. This CDR3 is built from 13 residues. CDR3 DNA sequence: TGCAGCGTCCGACAGGGGACCACCTATGGCTACACCTTC. Protein: CSVRQGTTYGYTF.

This chain's CDR3 is CATSRYGTGYEQYF. The CDR3 DNA is TGTGCCACCAGCAGATACGGCACAGGCTACGAGCAGTACTTC. The genes are TRBV15 and TRBJ2-7, with D possibly being TRBD1 (5 bases). The V end lost 2 bases, the J end lost 3 bases, and 11 bases lay between the germline ends. Per germline, CDR1 LNHNV and CDR2 YYDKDF (reference sequence). There are 14 residues in the CDR3. The variable domain in full, completed from reference TRBV15 and TRBJ2-7, reads DAMVIQNPRYQVTQFGKPVTLSCSQTLNHNVMYWYQQKSSQAPKLLFHYYDKDFNNEADTPDNFQSRRPNTSFCFLDIRSPGLGDTAMYLCATSRYGTGYEQYFGPGTRLTVT.

This sequence joins TRBV10-3 and TRBJ2-1; 14 bases are a match to TRBD2. After removal of 7 bases from V and 6 bases from J, the junction contained 5 bases not matched to a gene. CDR3 length: 15 residues. Germline CDR1 and CDR2: ENHRY and SYGVKD. The CDR3 DNA reads TGTGCCATCACGGGACTAGCGGGAGCCCTCAATGAGCAGTTCTTC. Protein: CAITGLAGALNEQFF.

The rearrangement joins TRBV6-1 to TRBJ1-2; weak D call: TRBD1 (6 bases). V was pared by 0 bases and J by 8 bases, with 25 bases between. CDR1 is MNHNS and CDR2 is SASEGT in the germline V gene. CDR3 size: 18 residues. CDR3 protein: CASSEAEPGRRTGQGYTF. Here the CDR3 DNA reads TGTGCCAGCAGTGAAGCGGAACCGGGAAGGCGTACAGGGCAAGGCTACACCTTC.

Concerning this clone itself: At one of its ends the junction is not consistent with the germline gene, which may arise from a read error. The V gene is TRBV7-7, the J gene TRBJ1-1; D gene unclear. Germline V gene sequence: CDR1 SSHAT, CDR2 FNYEAQ (reference sequence). The CDR3 has 13 amino acids. CDR3 amino acids: CASSLDGQTEAFF. CDR3 nucleotides: TGTGCTAGCAGCTTAGATGGGCAGACTGAAGCTTTCTTT.

V is TRBV12-3 or TRBV12-4 and J is TRBJ1-1; D unclear. This CDR3 contains 13 residues. V gave up 2 bases and J gave up 1 base, with 5 bases separating them. The CDR3 reads CASSLTANTEAFF. The CDR3 DNA is TGTGCCAGCAGTTTAACGGCGAACACTGAAGCTTTCTTT.

The V call is TRBV27, the J call TRBJ2-1; 10 nucleotides line up with TRBD2. The V segment lost 5 bases and the J segment 6 bases; nucleotides outside the gene matches: 13. This CDR3 spans 17 amino acids. CDR1 and CDR2 (germline): MNHEY, SMNVEV (reference sequence). The CDR3 DNA is TGTGCCAGCAGTCTCCACCGTGAGACTAGCGGGTCCAATGAGCAGTTCTTC. This sequence encodes CASSLHRETSGSNEQFF.

V and J are TRBV2 and TRBJ2-3; possible D gene TRBD2, 6 bases. Trimming stripped 8 bases from V and 4 bases from J, with 16 bases between. CDR1 and CDR2 (germline): SNHLY, FYNNEI. The CDR3 has 14 residues. This CDR3 is CASGARRAADTQYF. The CDR3 nucleotides read TGTGCCAGCGGCGCCCGGAGGGCGGCAGATACGCAGTATTTT.

In DNA form, the CDR3 reads TGTGCCAGCAGCTTAAGGTTCAGGACAGGGGATACAGATACGCAGTATTTT. Protein product: CASSLRFRTGDTDTQYF. The V gene is TRBV7-2, the J gene TRBJ2-3, with 9 bases identical to TRBD1. Germline V CDR1 and CDR2: SGHTA, FQGNSA. The V segment lost 2 bases and the J segment 3 bases; nucleotides outside the gene matches: 9. This CDR3 contains 17 residues.

The rearrangement joins TRBV14 to TRBJ1-1, with unresolved D. CDR3 size: 12 residues. The germline gives CDR1 SGHDN, CDR2 FVKESK. V was cut by 4 bases and J by 5 bases, with 8 bases left in between. The CDR3 reads CASSRSGTEAFF. Here the CDR3 DNA reads TGTGCCAGCAGCCGGAGCGGGACTGAAGCTTTCTTT.

This rearrangement joins TRBV7-2 to TRBJ2-7; the D is unclear. CDR1 SGHTA and CDR2 FQGNSA come from the germline V gene. The CDR3 contains 14 residues. Trimming cost V 7 bases and J 0 bases, with 13 bases left between them. The CDR3 DNA reads TGTGCCAGCACGGCCTCCTTGAGCTCCTACGAGCAGTACTTC. Translating gives CASTASLSSYEQYF. The variable domain in full, with the rest retrieved from reference TRBV7-2 and TRBJ2-7, is GAGVSQSPSNKVTEKGKDVELRCDPISGHTALYWYRQSLGQGLEFLIYFQGNSAPDKSGLPSDRFSAERTGGSVSTLTIQRTQQEDSAVYLCASTASLSSYEQYFGPGTRLTVT.

The genes are TRBV19 and TRBJ1-2; D not certain. Trimming removed 3 bases at V and 8 bases at J, with 10 bases between. The CDR3 spans 12 residues. CDR1 is LNHDA and CDR2 is SQIVND in the germline V gene (reference sequence). Written as DNA, the CDR3 is TGTGCCAGTAGTATCGGTCGGCCGGGCTACACCTTC. It is translated as CASSIGRPGYTF.

The chain recombines TRBV3-1 (or the pseudogene TRBV3-2) with TRBJ2-7; no firm D call. V shed 2 bases and J shed 7 bases, with 6 bases lying between them. Germline values: CDR1 LGHDT, CDR2 YNNKEL (reference sequence). This CDR3 comprises 11 residues. CDR3 residues: CASSQQSEQYF. The CDR3 DNA reads as TGTGCCAGCAGCCAACAGTCAGAGCAGTACTTC.

This rearrangement joins TRBV27 to TRBJ2-3; tentatively, D is TRBD1 or TRBD2 (6 bases each). V was clipped by 6 bases and J by 1 base, with 14 bases between them. This CDR3 spans 15 amino acids. Germline CDR1 is MNHEY and CDR2 is SMNVEV (reference sequence). The CDR3 coding sequence is TGTGCCAGCAGCCCACAGGGACTCCGCACAGATACGCAGTATTTT. Amino acids: CASSPQGLRTDTQYF.

The chain recombines TRBV27 with TRBJ2-7, with 7 positions matching TRBD1. The CDR3 is made up of 13 amino acids. V shed 5 bases and J 4 bases; nucleotides not matched to a gene: 5. CDR1 and CDR2 (germline): MNHEY, SMNVEV (reference sequence). CDR3 sequence (DNA): TGTGCCAGCAGTCGTGACAGGGTGTACGAGCAGTACTTC. As protein: CASSRDRVYEQYF.

The chain has TRBV10-2 and TRBJ1-4; 9 positions match TRBD1. Germline lookup yields CDR1 WSHSY and CDR2 SAAADI. This CDR3 has 15 amino acids. J lost 5 bases, V lost 8 bases, and 9 bases had no gene match. The CDR3, as DNA: TGCGCCAGCCTGGATTGGGGACAGGGAAATGAAAAACTGTTTTTT. Amino acids: CASLDWGQGNEKLFF.

V and J are TRBV7-6 and TRBJ1-4; TRBD1 aligns across 9 bases. The CDR3 runs 17 residues. Per germline, CDR1 SGHVS and CDR2 FNYEAQ. V lost 6 bases, J lost 3 bases, and 11 bases stayed unmatched. CDR3 DNA sequence: TGTGCCAGCAGGGCGGGGACAGGGAGGTCGGCTAATGAAAAACTGTTTTTT. Its protein product is CASRAGTGRSANEKLFF.

CDR3 DNA sequence: TGTGCCAGCAGCGCGGACAGAAACACTGAAGCTTTCTTT. Translation gives CASSADRNTEAFF. V is TRBV9 and J is TRBJ1-1; a weak D match, TRBD1 (6 bases). Germline-derived CDR1 and CDR2 are SGDLS and YYNGEE. There are 13 residues in the CDR3. The V gene lost 3 bases and the J gene lost 2 bases, with 8 bases spanning the gap.

V is TRBV6-2 or TRBV6-3 and J is TRBJ2-7; D unclear. The CDR3 extends over 13 amino acids. Deletions cut 2 bases from V and 3 bases from J, with 8 bases between. Germline V gene data show CDR1 as MNHEY and CDR2 as SVGEGT. The CDR3 region is CASSYGGSYEQYF. The CDR3 nucleotides read TGTGCCAGCAGTTACGGCGGCAGCTACGAGCAGTACTTC.

This chain uses TRBV28 with TRBJ1-2; perhaps TRBD1 as D (6 bases). Germline loops: CDR1 MDHEN, CDR2 SYDVKM. The V gene lost 6 bases and the J gene lost 1 base, with 15 bases spanning the gap. This CDR3 is 15 amino acids long. The CDR3 sequence: CASRASGAGNYGYTF. CDR3 sequence (DNA): TGTGCCAGCAGGGCCTCAGGGGCCGGTAACTATGGCTACACCTTC.